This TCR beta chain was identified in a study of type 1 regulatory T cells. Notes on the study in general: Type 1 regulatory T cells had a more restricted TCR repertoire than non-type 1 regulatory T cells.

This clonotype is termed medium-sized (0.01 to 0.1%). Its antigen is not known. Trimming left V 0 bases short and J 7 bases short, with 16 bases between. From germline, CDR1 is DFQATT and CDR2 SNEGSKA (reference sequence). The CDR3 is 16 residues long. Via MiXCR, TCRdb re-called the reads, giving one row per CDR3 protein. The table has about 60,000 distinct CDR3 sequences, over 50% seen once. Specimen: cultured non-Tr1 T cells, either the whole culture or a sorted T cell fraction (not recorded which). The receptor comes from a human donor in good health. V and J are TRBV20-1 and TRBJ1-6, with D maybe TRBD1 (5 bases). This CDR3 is CSARETGVTPNSPLHF. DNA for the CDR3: TGCAGTGCTAGAGAGACGGGGGTTACCCCAAATTCACCCCTCCACTTT.